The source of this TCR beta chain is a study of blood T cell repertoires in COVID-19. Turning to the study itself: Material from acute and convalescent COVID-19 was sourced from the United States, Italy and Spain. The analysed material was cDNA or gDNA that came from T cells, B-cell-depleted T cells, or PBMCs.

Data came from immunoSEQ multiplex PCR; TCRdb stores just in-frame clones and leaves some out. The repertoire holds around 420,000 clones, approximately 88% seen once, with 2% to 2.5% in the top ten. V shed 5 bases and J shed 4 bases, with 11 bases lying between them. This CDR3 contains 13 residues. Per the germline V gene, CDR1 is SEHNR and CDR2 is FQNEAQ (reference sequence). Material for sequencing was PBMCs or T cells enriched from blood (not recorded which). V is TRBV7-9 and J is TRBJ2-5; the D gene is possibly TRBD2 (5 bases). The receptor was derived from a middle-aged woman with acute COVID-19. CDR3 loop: CASSRTGGETQYF. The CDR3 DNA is TGTGCCAGCAGCCGGACTGGTGGAGAGACCCAGTACTTC.